What follows are 16 T cell receptor beta chains derived from one specimen sequenced in a study of cytomegalovirus exposure and HLA in healthy donors. Assay: immunoSEQ multiplex PCR; the TCRdb copy retains only in-frame clones and omits some. The repertoire includes 200,000 to 250,000 clones, approximately 87% of them detected once, and around 5.5% sits in the top ten. The sample was PBMCs. The receptors derive from a woman in her late teens or twenties in good health and CMV-seronegative.

The V and J genes are TRBV2 and TRBJ2-1; possibly TRBD1 or TRBD2 for D (5 bases each). Trimming removed 4 bases from V and 4 bases from J, with 11 bases in between. CDR3 length equals 14 residues. The germline V gene encodes CDR1 SNHLY and CDR2 FYNNEI. This CDR3 is CASSGGVGYNEQFF. The CDR3 bases are TGTGCCAGCAGTGGAGGGGTGGGGTACAATGAGCAGTTCTTC.

This rearrangement joins TRBV7-8 to TRBJ2-7; 7 bases line up with TRBD2. CDR1 and CDR2 from the germline V gene are SGHVS and FQNEAQ. V dropped 1 base and J dropped 2; count of bases not matched to a gene: 5. The CDR3 runs to 15 residues. CDR3 in amino acids: CASSLDPGGTYEQYF. DNA for the CDR3: TGTGCCAGCAGCTTAGACCCGGGAGGAACCTACGAGCAGTACTTC.

This clone has only one observation. The V call is TRBV5-1, the J call TRBJ1-2; no firm D call. Germline V gene sequence: CDR1 SGHRS, CDR2 YFSETQ. CDR3 size: 14 residues. Trimming took off 2 bases at V and 0 bases at J, with 8 bases between the two ends. The CDR3, as DNA: TGCGCCAGCAGCTTAAACCCCCCTAACTATGGCTACACCTTC. It yields the protein CASSLNPPNYGYTF.

This chain joins TRBV28 and TRBJ1-1, with a possible D match to TRBD1 (5 bases). V lost 9 bases to trimming and J lost 3 bases, with 14 bases between them. CDR3 size: 13 residues. Looked up from germline, CDR1 is MDHEN and CDR2 is SYDVKM. CDR3 sequence (DNA): TGTGCCAGTCAAGCGGGGGGACACACTGAAGCTTTCTTT. Encoded protein: CASQAGGHTEAFF.

The chain recombines TRBV6-5 with TRBJ2-7, with D possibly matching TRBD1 (6 bases). CDR3 length equals 13 residues. Looked up from germline, CDR1 is MNHEY and CDR2 is SVGAGI. Trimming cost V 10 bases and J 3 bases, with 16 bases left between them. CDR3 in DNA: TGTGCCACCACCGGGACAATCCGCTACGAGCAGTACTTC. Protein product: CATTGTIRYEQYF.

This chain's CDR3 is CASSGGTVSTAFF. The CDR3 region has the DNA TGTGCCAGCAGTGGGGGGACAGTATCTACAGCTTTCTTT. This chain joins TRBV6-1 and TRBJ1-1, with 7 bases lining up with TRBD1. Germline CDR1 MNHNS, CDR2 SASEGT. V lost 4 bases and J lost 10; bases outside the gene matches: 9. The CDR3 runs to 13 residues.

The chain couples TRBV19 to TRBJ2-7, with 9 bases identical to TRBD1. CDR3 size: 13 residues. V lost 6 bases to trimming and J lost 5 bases; unmatched junction nucleotides: 5. Germline loops: CDR1 LNHDA, CDR2 SQIVND (reference sequence). The CDR3 region has the DNA TGTGCCAGTAGCGGGACAGGGATCCACGAGCAGTACTTC. Amino acid sequence: CASSGTGIHEQYF.

The V call is TRBV28, the J call TRBJ2-7; D is perhaps TRBD1 or TRBD2 (7 bases each). With 5 bases removed from V and 4 bases from J, the gap between germline ends came to 21 bases. Per the germline V gene, CDR1 is MDHEN and CDR2 is SYDVKM. The CDR3 is made up of 16 amino acids. CDR3 coding DNA: TGTGCCAGCAGTCCTCCCCCAGGGGGAGGGAGATACGAGCAGTACTTC. It codes for CASSPPPGGGRYEQYF.

The genes are TRBV28 and TRBJ2-7, with D possibly TRBD2 on 5 matching bases. This CDR3 is built from 12 residues. Germline V gene data show CDR1 as MDHEN and CDR2 as SYDVKM. The V end lost 4 bases, the J end lost 5 bases, and 9 bases lay between the germline ends. The CDR3 reads CASSSSGNEQYF. CDR3 nucleotide sequence: TGTGCCAGCAGTTCCTCGGGAAACGAGCAGTACTTC.

The genes are TRBV25-1 and TRBJ2-5; D unclear. Germline V gene data show CDR1 as MGHDK and CDR2 as SYGVNS. The V end was cut by 8 bases, the J end by 3 bases, with 10 bases between. There are 12 residues in the CDR3. The CDR3 loop is CASGRAEETQYF. CDR3 DNA sequence: TGTGCCAGCGGAAGGGCCGAAGAGACCCAGTACTTC.

V and J are TRBV7-9 and TRBJ2-2; D is possibly TRBD2 (6 bases). CDR1 and CDR2 from the germline V gene are SEHNR and FQNEAQ (reference sequence). With 7 bases removed from V and 7 bases from J, the gap between germline ends came to 10 bases. This CDR3 contains 12 residues. The CDR3 DNA reads as TGTGCCAGCACCCCCGGGGGCGGGGAGCTGTTTTTT. Its translation is CASTPGGGELFF.

The rearrangement uses TRBV2 and TRBJ1-5, with 7 bases aligning to TRBD1. This CDR3 is built from 15 residues. V lost 6 bases to trimming and J lost 9 bases; unmatched junction nucleotides: 14. Germline CDR1 and CDR2: SNHLY and FYNNEI. The CDR3 DNA is TGTGCCAGCAGGGGTGGGACAGCCCCTATCGGGCCCCAGCATTTT. It codes for CASRGGTAPIGPQHF.

The V gene is TRBV27, the J gene TRBJ2-7; TRBD2 aligns across 11 bases. The germline V gene has CDR1 MNHEY and CDR2 SMNVEV (reference sequence). The CDR3 covers 14 residues. Trimming cost V 6 bases and J 4 bases; bases outside gene matches: 5. CDR3 DNA: TGTGCCAGCAGCCTACTAGCGGGAGCGTACGAGCAGTACTTC. The encoded protein is CASSLLAGAYEQYF.

V is TRBV27 and J is TRBJ1-5, with TRBD1 matching over 7 bases. The CDR3 covers 15 residues. CDR1 is MNHEY, CDR2 SMNVEV, per germline (reference sequence). V was pared by 3 bases and J by 0 bases, with 2 bases of the junction left unmatched. Written as DNA, the CDR3 is TGTGCCAGCAGTTTCAGGGGGTATAGCAATCAGCCCCAGCATTTT. It translates to CASSFRGYSNQPQHF.

This sequence joins TRBV5-1 and TRBJ2-2; D is possibly TRBD1 (6 bases). The CDR3 covers 16 residues. V shed 3 bases and J shed 2 bases, with 14 bases lying between them. Germline loops: CDR1 SGHRS, CDR2 YFSETQ. CDR3 nucleotides: TGCGCCAGCAGCTCAGACAGGATGCGTAACACCGGGGAGCTGTTTTTT. This translates into CASSSDRMRNTGELFF.

This rearrangement joins TRBV19 to TRBJ1-2; TRBD1 agrees at 12 bases. This CDR3 spans 15 amino acids. Germline V gives CDR1 LNHDA, CDR2 SQIVND (reference sequence). V lost 2 bases to trimming and J lost 7 bases; unmatched junction nucleotides: 5. The CDR3 DNA follows: TGTGCCAGTAGTATACTTGGGACAGGGGGCTCTGGCTACACCTTC. It yields the protein CASSILGTGGSGYTF.